These T cell receptor beta chains were read from a single sample in a study of tumor-infiltrating lymphocytes in primary liver carcinoma. In TCRdb, the multiplex PCR reads were re-called with MiXCR into one record per CDR3 protein. The sample records 180,000 or so distinct CDR3 sequences, over 50% being singletons. Sequencing was carried out using peripheral blood. Receptors originate from a man aged 35 to 55 with primary liver carcinoma and hepatitis B virus infection. The CDR3 runs from the conserved cysteine through the conserved F or W. D genes are given only for firm matches. Size is omitted from some rows. Given values are once, few, many or a class for expanded clones.

>few|TRBJ1-4|TRBV12-3/TRBV12-4|-|13
CASTQDLDEKLFF
TGTGCCAGCACTCAGGACCTCGATGAAAAACTGTTTTTT
>-|TRBJ2-3|TRBV7-8|TRBD1|14
CASSFDRGRDTQYF
TGTGCCAGCAGCTTCGACAGGGGGCGGGATACGCAGTATTTT
>once|TRBJ1-5|TRBV11-1|TRBD1|15
CASSWGQGGGQPRDF
TGTGCCAGCAGCTGGGGACAGGGGGGCGGTCAGCCCCGGGATTTT
>-|TRBJ2-7|TRBV30|-|14
CAWSVRAGAYEQYF
TGTGCCTGGAGTGTACGGGCAGGTGCCTACGAGCAGTACTTC
>-|TRBJ1-2|TRBV30|TRBD1|13
CAYRQGSVDDYTF
TGTGCCTATCGACAGGGGAGCGTAGATGACTACACCTTC
>-|TRBJ1-2|TRBV24-1|-|11
CATSDLDGYTF
TGTGCCACCAGTGATTTAGATGGCTACACCTTC
>few|TRBJ2-1|TRBV12-3/TRBV12-4|-|15
CASSLGQPSYNEQFF
TGTGCCAGCAGTCTCGGACAGCCCTCCTACAATGAGCAGTTCTTC
>few|TRBJ2-1|TRBV10-3|TRBD2|15
CATPHSAGGPDEQFF
TGTGCCACCCCACACTCAGCGGGAGGGCCAGATGAGCAGTTCTTC
>many|TRBJ2-6|TRBV14|-|14
CASSQSAGANVLTF
TGTGCCAGCAGCCAATCTGCCGGGGCCAACGTCCTGACTTTC
>once|TRBJ1-6|TRBV6-1|TRBD1|15
CASSEANRGGSPLHF
TGTGCCAGCAGTGAAGCGAACAGGGGAGGCTCACCCCTCCACTTT
>-|TRBJ2-5|TRBV19|-|11
CASSMEETQYF
TGTGCCAGTAGTATGGAGGAGACCCAGTACTTC
>few|TRBJ2-7|TRBV6-5|-|14
CASSLGASSYEQYF
TGTGCCAGCAGTTTGGGTGCAAGCTCCTACGAGCAGTACTTC
>-|TRBJ2-5|TRBV12-3/TRBV12-4|-|13
CASTTVGVETQCF
TGTGCCAGCACCACAGTGGGGGTGGAGACCCAGTGCTTC
>-|TRBJ2-7|TRBV11-2|-|15
CASSLGWTLPDEQYF
TGTGCCAGCAGCCTCGGCTGGACTCTACCCGACGAGCAGTACTTC
>many|TRBJ2-7|TRBV11-2|-|12
CATKEGTYEQYF
TGTGCCACCAAGGAGGGTACCTACGAGCAGTACTTC
>-|TRBJ1-3|TRBV5-4|-|15
CANQRWKWSGNTIYF
TGTGCCAACCAACGTTGGAAATGGTCTGGAAACACCATATATTTT
>-|TRBJ2-1|TRBV6-1|TRBD2|15
CASTPGLAEYNEQFF
TGTGCCAGCACCCCAGGACTAGCGGAGTACAATGAGCAGTTCTTC
>-|TRBJ2-6|TRBV12-3/TRBV12-4|TRBD1|19
CASSLGSAGGLSGANVLTF
TGTGCCAGCAGTTTAGGATCTGCAGGGGGCCTCTCTGGGGCCAACGTCCTGACTTTC
>few|TRBJ1-1|TRBV10-3|-|13
CAISAEPNTEAFF
TGTGCCATCAGCGCTGAACCGAACACTGAAGCTTTCTTT
>few|TRBJ2-7|TRBV5-4|TRBD2|16
CASSRPSAGGPYEQYF
TGTGCCAGCAGCCGTCCCTCAGCGGGAGGCCCCTACGAGCAGTACTTC
>-|TRBJ2-1|TRBV10-1|TRBD2|12
CASSVGGFEQFF
TGCGCCAGCAGTGTCGGGGGGTTTGAGCAGTTCTTC
>-|TRBJ2-3|TRBV20-1|TRBD2|13
CSAIRGGTDTQYF
TGCAGTGCTATACGGGGGGGGACAGATACGCAGTATTTT
>-|TRBJ2-5|TRBV29-1|-|15
CSVALGLSVQETQYF
TGCAGCGTTGCCCTCGGACTGTCCGTTCAAGAGACCCAGTACTTC
>many|TRBJ2-3|TRBV11-3|TRBD2|17
CASSYAPIAGGADTQYF
TGTGCCAGCAGCTATGCCCCGATTGCGGGAGGGGCAGATACGCAGTATTTT
>-|TRBJ2-1|TRBV6-6|-|16
CASSGSDMGRIDEQFF
TGTGCCAGCAGTGGGTCGGACATGGGGCGAATCGATGAGCAGTTCTTC
>many|TRBJ2-7|TRBV11-2|TRBD2|18
CASSLVASGRGATFEQYF
TGTGCCAGCAGCTTAGTAGCTAGCGGGAGGGGCGCTACTTTCGAGCAGTACTTC
>-|TRBJ2-7|TRBV6-5|-|12
CASRDGLYEQYF
TGTGCCAGCAGGGACGGCCTCTACGAGCAGTACTTC
>-|TRBJ1-3|TRBV29-1|-|12
CSVEGDGNTIYF
TGCAGCGTTGAGGGAGATGGAAACACCATATATTTT
>-|TRBJ2-1|TRBV11-2|-|13
CASRSAASDELFF
TGTGCCAGCAGGTCCGCCGCATCTGATGAGCTGTTCTTC
>few|TRBJ1-1|TRBV6-6|-|13
CASYEGGNTEAFF
TGTGCCAGCTACGAGGGGGGGAACACTGAAGCTTTCTTT
>many|TRBJ2-3|TRBV11-2|-|13
CASSIRAADTQYF
TGTGCCAGCAGCATCCGGGCAGCAGATACGCAGTATTTT
>-|TRBJ2-3|TRBV5-5|-|15
CASSRMEQSTDTQYF
TGTGCCAGCAGCCGAATGGAACAGAGCACAGATACGCAGTATTTT
>-|TRBJ1-1|TRBV12-3/TRBV12-4|-|14
CASSFQEAQTEAFF
TGTGCCAGCAGTTTCCAGGAGGCTCAGACTGAAGCTTTCTTT
>-|TRBJ2-1|TRBV12-3/TRBV12-4|TRBD2|18
CASSSPLAGGPIVREQFF
TGTGCCAGCAGTTCCCCTCTAGCGGGAGGGCCTATCGTTCGGGAGCAGTTCTTC